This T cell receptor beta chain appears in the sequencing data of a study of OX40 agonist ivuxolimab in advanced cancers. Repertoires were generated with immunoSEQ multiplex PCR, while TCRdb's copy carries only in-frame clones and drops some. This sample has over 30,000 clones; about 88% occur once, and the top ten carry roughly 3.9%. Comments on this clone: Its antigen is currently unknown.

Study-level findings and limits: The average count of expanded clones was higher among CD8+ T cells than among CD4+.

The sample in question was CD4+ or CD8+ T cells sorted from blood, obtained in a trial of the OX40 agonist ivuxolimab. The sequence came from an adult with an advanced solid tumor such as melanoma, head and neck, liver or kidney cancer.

CDR3: CASSHIGTKNIQYF. In nucleotides, the CDR3 is TGCGCCAGCAGCCATATTGGAACCAAAAACATTCAGTACTTC. The chain carries TRBV5-1 and TRBJ2-4; no clear D gene. Germline loops: CDR1 SGHRS, CDR2 YFSETQ. The CDR3 consists of 14 residues. V shed 4 bases and J shed 2 bases, with 10 bases lying between them.